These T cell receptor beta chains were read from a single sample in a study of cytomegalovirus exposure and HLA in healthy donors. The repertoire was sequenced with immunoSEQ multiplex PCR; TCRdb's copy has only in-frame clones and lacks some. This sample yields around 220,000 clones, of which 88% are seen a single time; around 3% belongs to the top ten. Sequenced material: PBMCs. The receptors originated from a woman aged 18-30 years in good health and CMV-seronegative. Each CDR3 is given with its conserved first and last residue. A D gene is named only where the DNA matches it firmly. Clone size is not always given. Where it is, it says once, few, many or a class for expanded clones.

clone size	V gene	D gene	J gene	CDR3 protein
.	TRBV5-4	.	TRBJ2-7	CASSLGGVTGGYEQYF
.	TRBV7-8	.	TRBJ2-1	CASTTVEGVYNEQFF
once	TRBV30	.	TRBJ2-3	CAWNNRGNTDTQYF
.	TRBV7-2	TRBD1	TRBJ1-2	CASSLVGGSTGESGYGYTF
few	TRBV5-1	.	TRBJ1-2	CASSLNPGYGYTF
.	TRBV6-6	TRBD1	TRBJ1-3	CASSGQGVSGNTIYF
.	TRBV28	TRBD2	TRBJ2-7	CASSLVLAGHSYEQYF
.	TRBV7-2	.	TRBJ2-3	CASSLEDTIPDTQYF
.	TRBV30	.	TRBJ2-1	CAWTPPLYNEQFF
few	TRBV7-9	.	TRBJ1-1	CASSLGQGYTEAFF
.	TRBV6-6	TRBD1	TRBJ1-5	CASRDRGPNQPQHF
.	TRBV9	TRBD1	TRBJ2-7	CASSAEPHRGPYYEQYF
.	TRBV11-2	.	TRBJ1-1	CASSLNTAGGNTEAFF
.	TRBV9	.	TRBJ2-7	CASSVGGISYEQYF